A single sample is the source of the 10 T cell receptor beta chains below, sequenced in a study of blood T cell repertoires in COVID-19. Sequencing used immunoSEQ multiplex PCR; TCRdb keeps in-frame clones, though not all of them. The sample has around 330,000 clones, 85% seen once. The sample consisted of PBMCs or T cells enriched from blood (not recorded which). The source is a woman aged 25-40 years who had been exposed to COVID-19.

The chain is built from TRBV6-5 and TRBJ2-7; 8 positions agree with TRBD1. V lost 7 bases to trimming and J lost 5 bases; unmatched junction nucleotides: 10. The CDR3 is 14 amino acids. The germline CDR1 and CDR2 sequences are MNHEY and SVGAGI. In DNA, the CDR3 is TGTGCCAGCACCCGGAGACAGGGGAGCCACGAGCAGTACTTC. Translation: CASTRRQGSHEQYF.

The chain combines TRBV29-1 with TRBJ2-7; TRBD1 might be the D (6 bases). Germline CDR1 reads SQVTM; CDR2 reads ANQGSEA. Trimming pared 3 bases from V and 3 bases from J, leaving 9 bases between. CDR3 length equals 12 residues. The CDR3 loop reads CSVDGQLYEQYF. The CDR3 bases are TGCAGCGTTGATGGACAGCTCTACGAGCAGTACTTC.

The chain uses TRBV24-1 and TRBJ1-5; D is perhaps TRBD1 (5 bases). The ends were cut back, 9 bases at V and 2 bases at J, with 10 bases in the middle. Germline V gene sequence: CDR1 KGHDR, CDR2 SFDVKD. The CDR3 covers 13 residues. CDR3 sequence: CATADSRNQPQHF. CDR3 nucleotides: TGTGCCACCGCAGACAGCCGCAATCAGCCCCAGCATTTT.

The chain carries TRBV30 and TRBJ2-3; 8 bases are shared with TRBD2. The CDR3 extends over 14 amino acids. The V segment lost 4 bases and the J segment 1 base; nucleotides outside the gene matches: 4. CDR1 and CDR2 from the germline V gene are GTSNPN and SVGIG (reference sequence). The CDR3 sequence: CAWKRGRGTDTQYF. Here the CDR3 DNA reads TGTGCCTGGAAGCGGGGGAGGGGCACAGATACGCAGTATTTT.

The chain uses TRBV18 and TRBJ1-1, with D perhaps matching TRBD1 (5 bases). The V end lost 3 bases, the J end lost 0 bases, and 11 bases lay between the germline ends. The CDR3 is 15 residues long. The V gene's germline CDR1 is KGHSH and CDR2 LQKENI. CDR3 region: CASSPGTSMNTEAFF. CDR3 in DNA: TGTGCCAGCTCACCTGGGACTTCTATGAACACTGAAGCTTTCTTT.

CDR3 nucleotide sequence: TGTGCCAGCAGTTTCACTAGCGGCACCTACGAGCAGTACTTC. Translated, it gives CASSFTSGTYEQYF. The chain uses TRBV2 and TRBJ2-7; 8 nucleotides agree with TRBD2. J was trimmed by 2 bases and V by 5 bases; bases with no gene match: 5. CDR1 is SNHLY and CDR2 is FYNNEI in the germline V gene. This CDR3 spans 14 amino acids.

V gene TRBV29-1 combines with J gene TRBJ2-6; D gene unclear. V was cut by 8 bases and J by 3 bases, with 11 bases left in between. This CDR3 has 13 amino acids. Germline CDR1 is SQVTM and CDR2 is ANQGSEA. CDR3: CSFRSGGANVLTF. The CDR3 region has the DNA TGCAGCTTTAGGTCAGGTGGGGCCAACGTCCTGACTTTC.

The chain joins TRBV11-3 to TRBJ2-7, with 11 bases matching TRBD2. V lost 1 base to trimming and J lost 3 bases; unmatched junction nucleotides: 2. Germline lookup yields CDR1 SGHNT and CDR2 YENEEA. The CDR3 contains 15 residues. For the CDR3, the DNA is TGTGCCAGCAGCTTAGGGGGGACTAGCGGCTACGAGCAGTACTTC. Protein product: CASSLGGTSGYEQYF. Looking up the rest from reference TRBV11-3 and TRBJ2-7 gives the full variable domain: EAGVVQSPRYKIIEKKQPVAFWCNPISGHNTLYWYLQNLGQGPELLIRYENEEAVDDSQLPKDRFSAERLKGVDSTLKIQPAELGDSAVYLCASSLGGTSGYEQYFGPGTRLTVT.

The CDR3 sequence: CASSLRTGRDTQYF. Here the CDR3 DNA reads TGTGCCAGCAGCTTGAGGACAGGGAGAGATACGCAGTATTTT. The rearrangement joins TRBV5-4 to TRBJ2-3, with TRBD1 identical over 8 bases. Germline trimming cut 1 base from V and 5 bases from J; bases unmatched to any gene: 3. This CDR3 spans 14 amino acids. CDR1 and CDR2 from the germline V gene are SGHNT and YYREEE (reference sequence).

The rearrangement links TRBV4-2 to TRBJ1-2, with TRBD1 as a possible D gene (5 bases). This CDR3 spans 15 amino acids. Germline loops: CDR1 LGHNA, CDR2 YNFKEQ. V was shortened by 0 bases and J by 4 bases, with 12 bases between the two germline ends. As DNA, the CDR3 is TGTGCCAGCAGCCAAGATGGCCACGGGGGCTATGGCTACACCTTC. Encoded protein: CASSQDGHGGYGYTF.